Listed here are 32 T cell receptor beta chains from one sample, sequenced in a study of blood T cell repertoires in COVID-19. Measured with immunoSEQ multiplex PCR; TCRdb has only the in-frame clones, and not every one. Of fewer than 400,000 clones in the sample, about 90% were seen once. Sample: peripheral blood. These receptors were collected from a woman aged 25-40 years with COVID-19, enrolled during active disease.

The chain carries TRBV5-4 and TRBJ1-1, with no clear D. Trimming pared 4 bases from V and 5 bases from J, leaving 12 bases between. Germline V gene lookup returns CDR1 SGHNT and CDR2 YYREEE (reference sequence). The CDR3 has 13 amino acids. The CDR3 reads CASSLQRRTEAFF. CDR3 nucleotide sequence: TGTGCCAGCAGCCTACAACGGCGGACTGAAGCTTTCTTT. Full variable domain (outside the CDR3, taken from reference TRBV5-4 and TRBJ1-1): ETGVTQSPTHLIKTRGQQVTLRCSSQSGHNTVSWYQQALGQGPQFIFQYYREEENGRGNFPPRFSGLQFPNYSSELNVNALELDDSALYLCASSLQRRTEAFFGQGTRLTVV.

The V call is TRBV13, the J call TRBJ2-7; 11 bases align to TRBD1. J was trimmed by 6 bases and V by 5 bases; bases with no gene match: 9. This CDR3 region has 15 residues. Germline CDR1 reads PRHDT; CDR2 reads FYEKMQ (reference sequence). CDR3 bases: TGTGCCAGCAGCGTATCCGGGACAGGGGGATCCGAGCAGTACTTC. This codes for CASSVSGTGGSEQYF.

J is TRBJ2-4 and V is TRBV30; D is unclear. Germline assignment: CDR1 GTSNPN and CDR2 SVGIG (reference sequence). The CDR3 consists of 10 residues. Trimming pared 5 bases from V and 10 bases from J, leaving 9 bases between. The CDR3 DNA reads as TGTGCCTGGGGTGGAGAGATTCAGTACTTC. Its translation: CAWGGEIQYF.

The V call is TRBV3-1 (or the pseudogene TRBV3-2), the J call TRBJ2-7, with TRBD1 identical over 8 bases. The CDR3 runs 12 residues. The ends lost 5 bases at V and 6 bases at J; junction bases unmatched: 3. Germline CDR1 LGHDT, CDR2 YNNKEL (reference sequence). The CDR3 nucleotides read TGTGCCAGCAGCTACAGGGGGAGCGAGCAGTACTTC. Encoded protein: CASSYRGSEQYF.

This sequence joins TRBV5-1 and TRBJ2-5; 9 nucleotides align to TRBD1. Trimming removed 2 bases from V and 7 bases from J; junction bases left unmatched: 6. Per the germline V gene, CDR1 is SGHRS and CDR2 is YFSETQ. The CDR3 is 14 residues long. In nucleotides, the CDR3 is TGCGCCAGCAGCTTACAGGGGGCGCAGGGGACCCAGTACTTC. It specifies CASSLQGAQGTQYF.

The V and J genes are TRBV15 and TRBJ2-6, with D perhaps TRBD2 (5 bases). CDR1 is LNHNV and CDR2 is YYDKDF in the germline V gene (reference sequence). The CDR3 is 16 residues long. The germline V and J ends were trimmed by 0 bases and 2 bases, with 8 bases remaining between them. The CDR3 DNA reads TGTGCCACCAGCAGAGATATGGAGGCTGGGGCCAACGTCCTGACTTTC. Translation gives CATSRDMEAGANVLTF. The full variable domain, its missing parts supplied by reference TRBV15 and TRBJ2-6, is DAMVIQNPRYQVTQFGKPVTLSCSQTLNHNVMYWYQQKSSQAPKLLFHYYDKDFNNEADTPDNFQSRRPNTSFCFLDIRSPGLGDTAMYLCATSRDMEAGANVLTFGAGSRLTVL.

This clone has a single count. The chain uses TRBV6-5 and TRBJ1-5; weak D call: TRBD1 (6 bases). Per the germline V gene, CDR1 is MNHEY and CDR2 is SVGAGI. CDR3 length: 14 amino acids. Trimming stripped 5 bases from V and 6 bases from J, with 14 bases between. CDR3 in DNA: TGTGCCAGCAGTCCGCGGCAGGGGACTCAGCCCCAGCATTTT. It is translated as CASSPRQGTQPQHF.

The chain carries TRBV6-1 and TRBJ1-3; 7 bases agree with TRBD1. Germline V gives CDR1 MNHNS, CDR2 SASEGT. V was pared by 3 bases and J by 1 base, with 6 bases of the junction left unmatched. This CDR3 has 16 residues. The CDR3 here is CASSDRSGGSGNTIYF. CDR3 sequence (DNA): TGTGCCAGCAGTGACCGTTCAGGGGGATCTGGAAACACCATATATTTT.

The chain combines TRBV11-2 with TRBJ2-1, with 11 bases aligning to TRBD2. The ends lost 5 bases at V and 2 bases at J; junction bases unmatched: 5. Per germline, CDR1 SGHAT and CDR2 FQNNGV. This CDR3 is built from 16 residues. CDR3 protein: CASSPRLAGPYNEQFF. The CDR3 DNA sequence: TGTGCCAGCAGCCCACGACTAGCGGGACCCTACAATGAGCAGTTCTTC.

The J gene is TRBJ1-2, the V gene TRBV5-4; TRBD1 agrees at 7 bases. This CDR3 has 14 amino acids. V was clipped by 4 bases and J by 0 bases; unmatched bases: 3. Germline V gives CDR1 SGHNT, CDR2 YYREEE (reference sequence). The CDR3 coding sequence is TGTGCCAGCAGCCCTGGACAGGCTAACTATGGCTACACCTTC. Encoded protein: CASSPGQANYGYTF.

The chain couples TRBV5-1 to TRBJ1-4; a possible D gene is TRBD1 (5 bases). V was pared by 1 base and J by 3 bases, with 10 bases between. The CDR3 loop spans 15 amino acids. CDR1 SGHRS and CDR2 YFSETQ come from the germline V gene. The chain's CDR3 is CASSLQGTANEKLFF. CDR3 sequence (DNA): TGCGCCAGCAGCTTGCAGGGTACAGCTAATGAAAAACTGTTTTTT.

This chain connects TRBV19 to TRBJ2-7, with D maybe TRBD1 (6 bases). Germline assignment: CDR1 LNHDA and CDR2 SQIVND (reference sequence). Trimming cost V 5 bases and J 2 bases, with 13 bases left between them. The CDR3 spans 14 residues. The CDR3 DNA follows: TGTGCCAGTAGTGCCTTAGGACAGACCTACGAGCAGTACTTC. Translated: CASSALGQTYEQYF.

Concerning this clone: The identical CDR3 is also encoded by other nucleotide sequences in the sample. J is TRBJ2-7 and V is TRBV18, with 7 nucleotides matching TRBD1. V was pared by 3 bases and J by 2 bases, with 1 base of the junction left unmatched. The CDR3 consists of 13 residues. Germline V CDR1 and CDR2: KGHSH, LQKENI. CDR3 bases: TGTGCCAGCTCACCTGGGACAGCCTACGAGCAGTACTTC. Translating it yields CASSPGTAYEQYF.

J is TRBJ2-5 and V is TRBV6-1, with TRBD2 identical over 10 bases. The germline V gene encodes CDR1 MNHNS and CDR2 SASEGT. Trimming cost V 4 bases and J 3 bases; bases outside gene matches: 11. CDR3 size: 17 residues. The CDR3 DNA sequence: TGTGCCAGCAGTGCACTATGGACTAGCGGACTTAAAGAGACCCAGTACTTC. Protein: CASSALWTSGLKETQYF.

The chain uses TRBV10-3 and TRBJ1-5; possible D gene TRBD1, 5 bases. The CDR3 spans 17 residues. From germline, CDR1 is ENHRY and CDR2 SYGVKD. V shed 0 bases and J shed 0 bases, with 12 bases lying between them. The CDR3 region has the DNA TGTGCCATCAGTGAGTCGATCGACAGCTATAGCAATCAGCCCCAGCATTTT. Amino acids: CAISESIDSYSNQPQHF.

This chain links TRBV30 with TRBJ1-2, with 9 nucleotides matching TRBD1. The CDR3 has 12 residues. CDR1 and CDR2 from the germline V gene are GTSNPN and SVGIG (reference sequence). V trimming: 3 bases; J trimming: 6 bases; junction bases outside the gene matches: 2. The CDR3 coding sequence is TGTGCCTGGAGGGGACAGGGAAATGGCTACACCTTC. It is translated as CAWRGQGNGYTF.

The genes are TRBV7-2 and TRBJ2-1; TRBD2 matches at 8 bases. Trimming took 5 bases from V and 0 from J; bases not matched to a gene: 9. CDR1 is SGHTA, CDR2 FQGNSA, per germline. The CDR3 totals 17 residues. CDR3 bases: TGTGCCAGCAGCCTGACCACTAGCGGCCCCTCCTACAATGAGCAGTTCTTC. Protein sequence: CASSLTTSGPSYNEQFF.

The chain uses TRBV12-3 or TRBV12-4 and TRBJ1-2, with no clear D. V shed 8 bases and J shed 6 bases, with 13 bases lying between them. This CDR3 region has 12 residues. The CDR3 DNA follows: TGTGCCAGCGGGGAAGGAGGGAATGGCTACACCTTC. Amino acid sequence: CASGEGGNGYTF.

This clone showed up just once. The chain combines TRBV10-3 with TRBJ2-3; D remains ambiguous. Germline V gene data show CDR1 as ENHRY and CDR2 as SYGVKD. V was shortened by 5 bases and J by 3 bases, with 21 bases between the two germline ends. The CDR3 is 17 residues long. The CDR3 spells CAISRPNPNPRTDTQYF. In DNA form, the CDR3 reads TGTGCCATCAGTAGGCCTAACCCTAACCCGAGGACAGATACGCAGTATTTT.

This chain links TRBV5-1 with TRBJ1-2, with D perhaps TRBD1 (5 bases). Germline-derived CDR1 and CDR2 are SGHRS and YFSETQ. The CDR3 has 13 amino acids. The V gene lost 0 bases and the J gene lost 7 bases, with 10 bases spanning the gap. The CDR3 bases are TGCGCCAGCAGCTTGGGGCGGGACCTTGGCTACACCTTC. Translation: CASSLGRDLGYTF.

This clone showed up just once. The chain joins TRBV7-2 to TRBJ2-2, with 9 bases matching TRBD2. Per the germline V gene, CDR1 is SGHTA and CDR2 is FQGNSA. This CDR3 contains 17 residues. Losses at the gene ends were 5 bases for V and 4 bases for J; bases not matched to a gene: 11. The CDR3 coding sequence is TGTGCCAGCAGCGTTAGAAGTCTAGCGGGAATCACCGGGGAGCTGTTTTTT. Its translation is CASSVRSLAGITGELFF.

The chain joins TRBV4-1 to TRBJ2-1, with 11 bases matching TRBD2. V lost 4 bases and J lost 6; bases outside the gene matches: 5. The CDR3 runs 15 residues. Germline CDR1 and CDR2: MGHRA and YSYEKL. CDR3 loop: CASSLAGGPGNEQFF. CDR3 sequence (DNA): TGCGCCAGCAGCCTAGCGGGAGGGCCAGGCAATGAGCAGTTCTTC.

V usage is TRBV30 and J usage is TRBJ1-6; weak D call: TRBD1 (5 bases). CDR1 and CDR2 from the germline V gene are GTSNPN and SVGIG (reference sequence). The CDR3 is made up of 16 amino acids. V lost 1 base, J lost 6 bases, and 16 bases lay in between. The chain's CDR3 is CAWSEGRASLNSPLHF. The DNA of the CDR3 is TGTGCCTGGAGTGAGGGCAGGGCCTCCCTTAATTCACCCCTCCACTTT.

This rearrangement joins TRBV11-2 to TRBJ1-1, with D possibly matching TRBD1 (6 bases). Per the germline V gene, CDR1 is SGHAT and CDR2 is FQNNGV. The ends were cut back, 5 bases at V and 4 bases at J, with 17 bases in the middle. This CDR3 is 15 amino acids long. The CDR3 is CASSPRVAGATEAFF. CDR3 nucleotide sequence: TGTGCCAGCAGCCCCAGGGTTGCAGGGGCCACTGAAGCTTTCTTT.

V is TRBV5-1 and J is TRBJ2-2; D unclear. Trimming stripped 2 bases from V and 1 base from J, with 6 bases between. CDR3 size: 14 residues. Germline loops: CDR1 SGHRS, CDR2 YFSETQ. The chain's CDR3 is CASSFSLNTGELFF. CDR3 DNA: TGCGCCAGCAGCTTCTCCCTGAACACCGGGGAGCTGTTTTTT.

The rearrangement joins TRBV19 to TRBJ2-6; the match to TRBD2 covers 13 bases. This CDR3 is built from 22 residues. CDR1 is LNHDA, CDR2 SQIVND, per germline (reference sequence). V shed 5 bases, J shed 2 bases, and the junction held 18 bases outside the gene matches. The CDR3 reads CASSFVRGLAGARSPGANVLTF. CDR3 coding DNA: TGTGCCAGTAGTTTCGTTCGCGGACTAGCGGGAGCTAGGAGCCCTGGGGCCAACGTCCTGACTTTC.

The chain is built from TRBV7-3 and TRBJ2-7; 7 bases are a match to TRBD1. The CDR3 runs 14 residues. Unmatched junction bases numbered 13, after V lost 11 bases and J lost 3 bases. Germline V lookup: CDR1 SGHTA, CDR2 FQGTGA. CDR3 DNA sequence: TGTGCCTCCAGGGGGAGACTTTGGGTCTACGAGCAGTACTTC. Residues: CASRGRLWVYEQYF.

The J gene is TRBJ2-1, the V gene TRBV28, with 10 bases fitting TRBD2. Losses at the gene ends were 5 bases for V and 8 bases for J; bases not matched to a gene: 15. The CDR3 consists of 17 residues. Germline V gene data show CDR1 as MDHEN and CDR2 as SYDVKM. CDR3 bases: TGTGCCAGCAGTCAAAGGCCTAGCGGGAGATCTTGGCATGAGCAGTTCTTC. Translating it yields CASSQRPSGRSWHEQFF.

In this sample, this clone turned up a few times. The chain couples TRBV15 to TRBJ1-1; 8 bases map to TRBD1. The CDR3 runs to 15 residues. Trimming cost V 0 bases and J 3 bases; bases outside gene matches: 3. CDR1 is LNHNV, CDR2 YYDKDF, per germline (reference sequence). The chain's CDR3 is CATSRETGEHTEAFF. In DNA, the CDR3 is TGTGCCACCAGCAGAGAGACAGGGGAGCACACTGAAGCTTTCTTT.

V gene TRBV6-1 combines with J gene TRBJ2-7; D remains ambiguous. V was clipped by 2 bases and J by 0 bases, with 8 bases between them. The CDR3 consists of 14 residues. Germline V gene lookup returns CDR1 MNHNS and CDR2 SASEGT. CDR3 residues: CASSETRGSYEQYF. The CDR3 DNA reads TGTGCCAGCAGTGAAACCCGAGGCTCCTACGAGCAGTACTTC.

The chain couples TRBV6-4 to TRBJ1-2, with a possible D match to TRBD1 (5 bases). Trimming cost V 0 bases and J 3 bases, with 23 bases left between them. This CDR3 spans 19 amino acids. The germline CDR1 and CDR2 sequences are MRHNA and SNTAGT. This chain's CDR3 is CASSDSFSAGIGLDYGYTF. The DNA for the CDR3 is TGTGCCAGCAGTGACTCTTTCTCGGCAGGGATAGGGTTGGACTATGGCTACACCTTC.

The chain is built from TRBV5-1 and TRBJ2-1; possible D gene TRBD2, 6 bases. This CDR3 region has 16 residues. Germline loops: CDR1 SGHRS, CDR2 YFSETQ. V was shortened by 0 bases and J by 6 bases, with 16 bases between the two germline ends. The CDR3 nucleotides read TGCGCCAGCAGCTTGGGGCAGGTCCCGGAGGGCAATGAGCAGTTCTTC. Translation: CASSLGQVPEGNEQFF. Variable domain in full (rest from reference TRBV5-1 and TRBJ2-1): KAGVTQTPRYLIKTRGQQVTLSCSPISGHRSVSWYQQTPGQGLQFLFEYFSETQRNKGNFPGRFSGRQFSNSRSEMNVSTLELGDSALYLCASSLGQVPEGNEQFFGPGTRLTVL.